These 3 T cell receptor beta chains share one sample of origin, sequenced in a study of CD8 T cells in ankylosing spondylitis. TCRdb called the 5' RACE reads again in MiXCR, with one record for every CDR3 protein. The sample holds just over 300,000 distinct CDR3 sequences, less than 25% seen once. The source material was blood, either unsorted or a sorted T cell fraction (not recorded which). The receptors here all came from a female donor with ankylosing spondylitis or in good health (not recorded which).

This clonotype was detected a few times. The rearrangement links TRBV4-3 to TRBJ2-7; 7 nucleotides match TRBD1. CDR1 LGHNA and CDR2 YSLEER come from the germline V gene. Unmatched junction bases numbered 9, after V lost 3 bases and J lost 4 bases. The CDR3 covers 15 residues. The CDR3, as DNA: TGCGCCAGCAGCCAGAATCTAGCCAGGGGGTACGAGCAGTACTTC. Its translation: CASSQNLARGYEQYF.

This clonotype was observed many times. This chain connects TRBV7-2 to TRBJ2-3; D remains ambiguous. Germline V gene data show CDR1 as SGHTA and CDR2 as FQGNSA. The CDR3 has 12 residues. The V and J ends lost 6 bases and 6 bases respectively, with 10 bases between them. The CDR3 nucleotides are TGTGCCAGCAGTTCCCTCAGGGATACGCAGTATTTT. Encoded protein: CASSSLRDTQYF.

This clonotype was counted a few times. The chain has TRBV10-3 and TRBJ1-5; 12 bases agree with TRBD1. The CDR3 contains 14 residues. With V trimmed by 6 bases and J by 5 bases, 2 bases remained unmatched. Germline lookup yields CDR1 ENHRY and CDR2 SYGVKD. As DNA, the CDR3 is TGTGCCATCAGCGGGACAGGGGGCTATCAGCCCCAGCATTTT. Protein sequence: CAISGTGGYQPQHF.